These 18 T cell receptor beta chains were sequenced from one sample in a study of shared clonotypes between healthy human individuals. Profiled with immunoSEQ multiplex PCR; TCRdb holds only in-frame clones, not every one. This table holds about 360,000 clones, over 70% found once. Specimen: memory CD4+ T cells sorted from blood. Subset defined: CD45RA-negative fraction. These receptors all come from a man aged 25 to 40 in good health.

This clone was found many times. J is TRBJ2-1 and V is TRBV6-5; 11 bases agree with TRBD2. This CDR3 contains 16 residues. V shed 2 bases and J 1 base; nucleotides not matched to a gene: 1. Germline CDR1 reads MNHEY; CDR2 reads SVGAGI. The CDR3 nucleotides are TGTGCCAGCAGTTACCGGACTAGCGGGTCCTACAATGAGCAGTTCTTC. This encodes CASSYRTSGSYNEQFF.

There are many counts of this clone. The rearrangement links TRBV7-9 to TRBJ2-3, with D tentatively TRBD2 (6 bases). The V end was cut by 6 bases, the J end by 4 bases, with 14 bases between. The CDR3 covers 14 residues. Germline V CDR1 and CDR2: SEHNR, FQNEAQ (reference sequence). The CDR3 DNA sequence: TGTGCCAGCAGTTCCGACACGGGAGCAGATACGCAGTATTTT. Translation: CASSSDTGADTQYF.

V gene TRBV5-1 combines with J gene TRBJ2-1, with 14 bases aligning to TRBD2. Germline CDR1 reads SGHRS; CDR2 reads YFSETQ. The CDR3 length is 15 residues. The V and J ends lost 1 base and 7 bases, in that order; junction bases with no gene match: 1. CDR3 sequence: CASSLRTSGRNEQFF. The DNA of the CDR3 is TGCGCCAGCAGCTTGAGGACTAGCGGGAGGAATGAGCAGTTCTTC.

Concerning this clone itself: The identical CDR3 is also encoded by other nucleotide sequences in the sample. The chain joins TRBV2 to TRBJ2-1; no clear D gene. The germline V gene encodes CDR1 SNHLY and CDR2 FYNNEI. The V gene lost 4 bases and the J gene lost 2 bases, with 0 bases spanning the gap. The CDR3 has 11 amino acids. The CDR3 sequence is CASSAYNEQFF. CDR3 nucleotides: TGTGCCAGCAGTGCCTACAATGAGCAGTTCTTC.

This clone has at least ten counts. V is TRBV2 and J is TRBJ1-5; D gene unclear. This CDR3 is 13 amino acids long. Trimming cost V 6 bases and J 4 bases, with 10 bases left between them. CDR1 SNHLY and CDR2 FYNNEI come from the germline V gene. CDR3 protein: CASRRVENQPQHF. Here the CDR3 DNA reads TGTGCCAGCAGGAGGGTAGAAAATCAGCCCCAGCATTTT. The full variable domain, rest sourced from reference TRBV2 and TRBJ1-5, is EPEVTQTPSHQVTQMGQEVILRCVPISNHLYFYWYRQILGQKVEFLVSFYNNEISEKSEIFDDQFSVERPDGSNFTLKIRSTKLEDSAMYFCASRRVENQPQHFGDGTRLSIL.

This clone was recorded a few times. Other DNA sequences in this specimen translate into the identical CDR3. The rearrangement uses TRBV18 and TRBJ2-7; D ambiguous. The V and J ends lost 3 bases and 4 bases respectively, with 10 bases between them. Per germline, CDR1 KGHSH and CDR2 LQKENI. The length of the CDR3 is 13 residues. In nucleotides, the CDR3 is TGTGCCAGCTCACCTCGACCAGCGTACGAGCAGTACTTC. It codes for CASSPRPAYEQYF. The full variable domain, with the rest looked up from reference TRBV18 and TRBJ2-7, is NAGVMQNPRHLVRRRGQEARLRCSPMKGHSHVYWYRQLPEEGLKFMVYLQKENIIDESGMPKERFSAEFPKEGPSILRIQQVVRGDSAAYFCASSPRPAYEQYFGPGTRLTVT.

The rearrangement joins TRBV28 to TRBJ2-1; the match to TRBD2 covers 11 bases. Trimming took 4 bases from V and 8 from J; bases not matched to a gene: 13. CDR3 size: 17 residues. The germline CDR1 and CDR2 sequences are MDHEN and SYDVKM. CDR3 loop: CASSSPQLAGVKDEQFF. CDR3 DNA sequence: TGTGCCAGCAGTTCCCCGCAACTAGCGGGAGTTAAGGATGAGCAGTTCTTC.

The chain is built from TRBV9 and TRBJ2-3; 15 bases line up with TRBD2. This CDR3 contains 18 residues. CDR1 and CDR2 from the germline V gene are SGDLS and YYNGEE. Trimming at V came to 3 bases and at J to 3 bases, leaving 8 bases not matched to a gene. The DNA for the CDR3 is TGTGCCAGCAGCGAAGGACTAGCGGGAGGGCCCCTAACAGATACGCAGTATTTT. This encodes CASSEGLAGGPLTDTQYF.

This chain links TRBV11-2 with TRBJ1-4, with D unclear. CDR1 is SGHAT, CDR2 FQNNGV, per germline. This CDR3 has 15 residues. V lost 4 bases, J lost 4 bases, and 13 bases lay in between. The CDR3 is CASSSGIVDNEKLFF. The CDR3 bases are TGTGCCAGCAGCTCGGGTATTGTTGATAATGAAAAACTGTTTTTT.

CDR3 residues: CASSPAAGTPGSKLFF. CDR3 in DNA: TGTGCCAGCAGCCCCGCCGCAGGGACGCCGGGTAGCAAACTGTTTTTT. The genes are TRBV5-6 and TRBJ1-4, with a weak D call TRBD1 (5 bases). Trimming shortened V by 4 bases and J by 11 bases, and 24 bases separated the two germline ends. Germline lookup yields CDR1 SGHDT and CDR2 YYEEEE. The CDR3 runs to 16 residues.

The chain links TRBV5-4 to TRBJ2-7; unclear D gene. V was trimmed by 0 bases and J by 2 bases, leaving 9 bases between them. There are 14 residues in the CDR3. Germline CDR1 and CDR2: SGHNT and YYREEE (reference sequence). CDR3 in amino acids: CASSLGGSPYEQYF. In DNA form, the CDR3 reads TGTGCCAGCAGCTTGGGCGGCAGCCCCTACGAGCAGTACTTC.

This clone showed up just a few times. The J gene is TRBJ2-7, the V gene TRBV10-3; D may be TRBD1 (5 bases). This CDR3 is 13 amino acids long. Between the trimmed V and J ends, which lost 3 bases and 5 bases, there was a span of 11 bases. Germline lookup yields CDR1 ENHRY and CDR2 SYGVKD. The CDR3 region is CAISEGVMDEQYF. In DNA, the CDR3 is TGTGCCATCAGTGAAGGGGTAATGGACGAGCAGTACTTC.

V is TRBV27 and J is TRBJ2-3; D is uncertain. Germline loops: CDR1 MNHEY, CDR2 SMNVEV (reference sequence). Trimming shortened V by 0 bases and J by 4 bases, and 8 bases separated the two germline ends. The CDR3 totals 14 residues. The CDR3 reads CASSLSSSPDTQYF. DNA of the CDR3: TGTGCCAGCAGTTTATCATCGAGTCCAGATACGCAGTATTTT.

The gene calls are TRBV5-1 and TRBJ2-5; possible D gene TRBD1, 5 bases. This CDR3 is built from 16 residues. The ends were cut back, 7 bases at V and 2 bases at J, with 21 bases in the middle. CDR1 and CDR2 (germline): SGHRS, YFSETQ. The CDR3 protein is CASAKADGQGQETQYF. CDR3 DNA: TGCGCCAGCGCCAAAGCAGACGGGCAGGGACAAGAGACCCAGTACTTC.

This clone was seen at least ten times. This chain joins TRBV29-1 and TRBJ2-2; 8 nucleotides align to TRBD2. V was pared by 6 bases and J by 4 bases, with 4 bases of the junction left unmatched. The CDR3 runs 13 residues. Germline values: CDR1 SQVTM, CDR2 ANQGSEA. Here the CDR3 reads CSVLAGPTGELFF. In nucleotides, the CDR3 is TGCAGCGTATTAGCGGGGCCCACCGGGGAGCTGTTTTTT.

This clone was seen ten or more times. The genes are TRBV5-1 and TRBJ2-1, with 12 bases aligning to TRBD2. V lost 0 bases, J lost 9 bases, and 7 bases stayed unmatched. The CDR3 is 16 amino acids. Germline V gene lookup returns CDR1 SGHRS and CDR2 YFSETQ. Here the CDR3 reads CASSLGLAGDKGEQFF. The CDR3, as DNA: TGCGCCAGCAGCTTGGGACTAGCGGGGGACAAAGGTGAGCAGTTCTTC.

This clone was recorded once. This chain links TRBV10-3 with TRBJ2-2; 7 bases agree with TRBD1. Trimming cost V 2 bases and J 8 bases; bases outside gene matches: 8. Germline CDR1 reads ENHRY; CDR2 reads SYGVKD. The CDR3 contains 15 residues. CDR3: CAISETGDSGGELFF. Here the CDR3 DNA reads TGTGCCATCAGTGAGACCGGGGACAGTGGAGGGGAGCTGTTTTTT.

A word on this clone: Sequence at one end of the junction differs from germline and may be a read error. CDR3 bases: TGTGCCAGCAGCAAACTAGCGGGAGTCCACTTC. Protein product: CASSKLAGVHF. The chain carries TRBV6-6 and TRBJ2-5; 11 positions match TRBD2. CDR3 size: 11 residues. The germline CDR1 and CDR2 sequences are MNHNY and SVGAGI (reference sequence).